This TCR beta chain is from a study of memory CD4+ T cells and cytomegalovirus serostatus. Study in general: This sample comes from healthy Belgian adults, under 10 CMV seropositive, 20 to 25 seronegative. Broader study findings: The CMV-associated TCR signature appears largely within the CD4+ memory repertoire. Median bootstrapped AUC for CMV status was about 0.95 originally, approximately 0.93 US-trained.

Single viable CD3+CD4+CD8-CD45RO+ cells were sorted as the memory CD4+ T cells. Positive selection with CD4 microbeads enriched total CD4+ T cells. The CDR3 totals 14 residues. Per the germline V gene, CDR1 is SGHRS and CDR2 is YFSETQ. The junction had 6 bases not matched to a gene; V was cut back by 4 bases and J by 8 bases. For this clone: Its antigen remains unknown.

Clones were sequenced by immunoSEQ multiplex PCR, and TCRdb holds only the in-frame ones, with some missing. The sample yields tens of thousands of clones, 70% to 80% seen once. The sequencing sample was made of memory CD4+ T cells from blood. The chain couples TRBV5-1 to TRBJ1-4; 9 nucleotides match TRBD1. The sequence was collected from an adult in good health and CMV-seropositive. The CDR3 reads CASSRQGVGEKLFF. CDR3 sequence (DNA): TGCGCCAGCAGCAGACAGGGGGTAGGGGAAAAACTGTTTTTT.